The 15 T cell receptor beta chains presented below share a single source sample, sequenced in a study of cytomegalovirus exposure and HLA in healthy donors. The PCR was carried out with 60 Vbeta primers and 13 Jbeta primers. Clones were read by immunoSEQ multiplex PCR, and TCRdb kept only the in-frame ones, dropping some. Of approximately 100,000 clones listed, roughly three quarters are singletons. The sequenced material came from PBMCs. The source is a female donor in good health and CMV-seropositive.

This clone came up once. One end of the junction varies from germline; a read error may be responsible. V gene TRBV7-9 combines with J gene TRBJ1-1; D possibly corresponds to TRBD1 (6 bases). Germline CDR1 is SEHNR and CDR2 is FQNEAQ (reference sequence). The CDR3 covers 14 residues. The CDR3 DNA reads TGTTCCAGCAGCTTAGGTCAGGGGTCCCTAGAAGCTTTCTTT. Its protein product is CSSSLGQGSLEAFF.

CDR3 loop: CASSPRTSGRPNEQFF. In DNA, the CDR3 is TGTGCCAGCAGCCCTCGGACTAGCGGGAGACCCAATGAGCAGTTCTTC. This chain joins TRBV14 and TRBJ2-1, with 13 nucleotides matching TRBD2. V lost 4 bases, J lost 6 bases, and 6 bases stayed unmatched. Germline V gives CDR1 SGHDN, CDR2 FVKESK. The CDR3 consists of 16 residues. Looking up the rest from reference TRBV14 and TRBJ2-1 gives the full variable domain: EAGVTQFPSHSVIEKGQTVTLRCDPISGHDNLYWYRRVMGKEIKFLLHFVKESKQDESGMPNNRFLAERTGGTYSTLKVQPAELEDSGVYFCASSPRTSGRPNEQFFGPGTRLTVL.

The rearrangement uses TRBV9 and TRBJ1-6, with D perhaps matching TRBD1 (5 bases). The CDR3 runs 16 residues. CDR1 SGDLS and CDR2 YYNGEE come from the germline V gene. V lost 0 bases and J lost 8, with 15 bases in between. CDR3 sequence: CASSVGTGIRDSPLHF. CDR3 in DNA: TGTGCCAGCAGCGTAGGAACAGGTATACGGGATTCACCCCTCCACTTT.

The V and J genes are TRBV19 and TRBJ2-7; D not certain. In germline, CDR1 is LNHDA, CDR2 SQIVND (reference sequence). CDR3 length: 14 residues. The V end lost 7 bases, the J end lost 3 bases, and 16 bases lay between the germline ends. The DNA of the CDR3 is TGTGCCAGTAAAAGGAACAGCCTCGGCTACGAGCAGTACTTC. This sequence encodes CASKRNSLGYEQYF. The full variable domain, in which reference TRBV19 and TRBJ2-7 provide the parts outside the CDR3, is DGGITQSPKYLFRKEGQNVTLSCEQNLNHDAMYWYRQDPGQGLRLIYYSQIVNDFQKGDIAEGYSVSREKKESFPLTVTSAQKNPTAFYLCASKRNSLGYEQYFGPGTRLTVT.

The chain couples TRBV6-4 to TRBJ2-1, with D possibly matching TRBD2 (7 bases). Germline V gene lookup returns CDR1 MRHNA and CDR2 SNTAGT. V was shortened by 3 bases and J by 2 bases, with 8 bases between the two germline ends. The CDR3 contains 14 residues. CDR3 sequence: CASSEGGAYNEQFF. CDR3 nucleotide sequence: TGTGCCAGCAGTGAAGGGGGGGCCTACAATGAGCAGTTCTTC.

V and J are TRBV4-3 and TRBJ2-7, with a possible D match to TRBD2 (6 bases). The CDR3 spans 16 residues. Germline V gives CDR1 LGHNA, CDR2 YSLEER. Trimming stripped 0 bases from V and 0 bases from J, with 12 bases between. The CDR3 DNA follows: TGCGCCAGCAGCCAAGAGACCGCGGGGTACTCCTACGAGCAGTACTTC. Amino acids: CASSQETAGYSYEQYF.

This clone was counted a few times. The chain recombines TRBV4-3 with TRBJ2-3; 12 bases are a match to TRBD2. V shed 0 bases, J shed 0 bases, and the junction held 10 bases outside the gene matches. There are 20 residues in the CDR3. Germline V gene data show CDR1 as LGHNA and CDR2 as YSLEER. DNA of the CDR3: TGCGCCAGCAGCCAAGATTTTCGGCTAGCGGGGGGGGCTAGCACAGATACGCAGTATTTT. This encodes CASSQDFRLAGGASTDTQYF.

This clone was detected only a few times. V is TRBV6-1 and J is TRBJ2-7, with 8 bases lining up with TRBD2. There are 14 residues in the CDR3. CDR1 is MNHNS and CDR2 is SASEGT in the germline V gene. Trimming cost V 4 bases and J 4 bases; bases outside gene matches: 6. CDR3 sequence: CASSAGGARYEQYF. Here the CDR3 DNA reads TGTGCCAGCAGTGCCGGGGGGGCCCGGTACGAGCAGTACTTC.

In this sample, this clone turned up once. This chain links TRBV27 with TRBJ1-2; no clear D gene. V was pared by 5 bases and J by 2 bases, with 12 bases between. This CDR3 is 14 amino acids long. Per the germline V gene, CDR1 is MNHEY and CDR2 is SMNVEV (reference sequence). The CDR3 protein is CASSPHDSNYGYTF. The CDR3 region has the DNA TGTGCCAGCAGTCCACATGATTCAAACTATGGCTACACCTTC.

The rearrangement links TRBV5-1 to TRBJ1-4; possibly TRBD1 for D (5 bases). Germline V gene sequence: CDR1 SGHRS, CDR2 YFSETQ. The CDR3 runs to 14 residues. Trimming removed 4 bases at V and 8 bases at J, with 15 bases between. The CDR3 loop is CASSTGTGEEKLFF. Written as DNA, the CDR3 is TGCGCCAGCAGCACCGGGACGGGAGAGGAAAAACTGTTTTTT.

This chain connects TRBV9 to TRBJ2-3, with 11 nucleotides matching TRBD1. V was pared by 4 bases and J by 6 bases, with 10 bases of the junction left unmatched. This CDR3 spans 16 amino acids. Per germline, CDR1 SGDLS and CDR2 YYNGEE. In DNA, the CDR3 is TGTGCCAGCAGCCCCCAGGACAGGGGGCGCGCGGATACGCAGTATTTT. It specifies CASSPQDRGRADTQYF.

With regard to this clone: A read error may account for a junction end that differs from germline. CDR3 sequence reads: CASTYGGGGASNEELFF. CDR3 coding DNA: TGTGCCAGCACCTACGGTGGTGGGGGGGCATCCAATGAAGAACTGTTTTTT. V usage is TRBV5-8 and J usage is TRBJ1-4, with D perhaps TRBD1 (6 bases). Germline V lookup: CDR1 SGHTS, CDR2 YDEGEE. CDR3 length equals 17 residues.

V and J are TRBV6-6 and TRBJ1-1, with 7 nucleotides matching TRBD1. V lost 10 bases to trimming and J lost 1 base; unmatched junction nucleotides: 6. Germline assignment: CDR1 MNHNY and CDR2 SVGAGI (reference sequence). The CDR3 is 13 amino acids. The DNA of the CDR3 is TGTGCCACCCTGGACAGGAAGAACACTGAAGCTTTCTTT. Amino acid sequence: CATLDRKNTEAFF.

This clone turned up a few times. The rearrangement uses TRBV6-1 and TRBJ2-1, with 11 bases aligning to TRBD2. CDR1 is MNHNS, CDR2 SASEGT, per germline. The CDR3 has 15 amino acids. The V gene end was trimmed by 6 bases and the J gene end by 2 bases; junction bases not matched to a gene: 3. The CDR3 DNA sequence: TGTGCCAGCAGCCAGGGACTAGCGGCCTACAATGAGCAGTTCTTC. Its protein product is CASSQGLAAYNEQFF.

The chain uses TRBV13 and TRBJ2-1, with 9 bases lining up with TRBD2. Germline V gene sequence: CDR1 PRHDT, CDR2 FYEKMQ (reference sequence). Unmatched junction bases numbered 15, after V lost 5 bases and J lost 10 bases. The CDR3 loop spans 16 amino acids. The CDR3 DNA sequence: TGTGCCAGCAGCCGCGTGGGAGCGGGGGGTGAGGAGGAGCAGTTCTTC. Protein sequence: CASSRVGAGGEEEQFF.